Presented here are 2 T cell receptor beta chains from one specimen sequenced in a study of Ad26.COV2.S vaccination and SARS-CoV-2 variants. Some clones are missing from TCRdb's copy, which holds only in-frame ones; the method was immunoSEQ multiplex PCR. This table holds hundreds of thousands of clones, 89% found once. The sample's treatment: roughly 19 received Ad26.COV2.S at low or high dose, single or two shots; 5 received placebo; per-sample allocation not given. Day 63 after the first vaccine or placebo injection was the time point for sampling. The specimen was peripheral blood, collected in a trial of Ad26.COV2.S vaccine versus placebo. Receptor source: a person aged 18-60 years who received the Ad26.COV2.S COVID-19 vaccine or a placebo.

The CDR3 DNA reads as TGTGCCAGCAGCAACGGAGGACAGCCCAACTATGGCTACACCTTC. Translation: CASSNGGQPNYGYTF. The J gene is TRBJ1-2, the V gene TRBV5-5; TRBD1 is a possible D gene (6 bases). V lost 4 bases, J lost 2 bases, and 15 bases lay in between. This CDR3 region has 15 residues. The V gene's germline CDR1 is SGHKS and CDR2 YYEKEE (reference sequence).

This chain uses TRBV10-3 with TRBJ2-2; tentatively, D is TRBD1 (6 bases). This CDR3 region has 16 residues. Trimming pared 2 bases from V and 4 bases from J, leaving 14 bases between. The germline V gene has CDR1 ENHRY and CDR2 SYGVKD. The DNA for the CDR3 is TGTGCCATCAGTGAGAATGGACAGCGTGTCACCGGGGAGCTGTTTTTT. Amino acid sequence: CAISENGQRVTGELFF.